This section outlines one T cell receptor (beta chain) sequence together with its context. Following extraction, RNA underwent reverse transcription to cDNA, which served as the sequencing template. Produced via immunoSEQ multiplex PCR; TCRdb's table is partial and in-frame only. The sample shows roughly 150,000 clones, roughly 54% of them seen only once. Deletions cut 5 bases from V and 2 bases from J, with 12 bases between. The CDR3 is made up of 14 amino acids. The V gene's germline CDR1 is MNHEY and CDR2 SMNVEV (reference sequence). This entry belongs to a study of CD8+ T cells in alopecia areata. Specified treatment: oral pan-JAK inhibitor, 5-10 mg twice daily.

Material: CD8+ T cells sorted from blood, obtained at week 4, from a patient treated with tofacitinib. The clonotype comes from a human donor with alopecia areata. This rearrangement joins TRBV27 to TRBJ1-1, with D possibly TRBD1 on 6 matching bases. Here the CDR3 reads CASSHPQGNTEAFF. CDR3 sequence (DNA): TGTGCCAGCAGTCACCCACAGGGTAACACTGAAGCTTTCTTT.